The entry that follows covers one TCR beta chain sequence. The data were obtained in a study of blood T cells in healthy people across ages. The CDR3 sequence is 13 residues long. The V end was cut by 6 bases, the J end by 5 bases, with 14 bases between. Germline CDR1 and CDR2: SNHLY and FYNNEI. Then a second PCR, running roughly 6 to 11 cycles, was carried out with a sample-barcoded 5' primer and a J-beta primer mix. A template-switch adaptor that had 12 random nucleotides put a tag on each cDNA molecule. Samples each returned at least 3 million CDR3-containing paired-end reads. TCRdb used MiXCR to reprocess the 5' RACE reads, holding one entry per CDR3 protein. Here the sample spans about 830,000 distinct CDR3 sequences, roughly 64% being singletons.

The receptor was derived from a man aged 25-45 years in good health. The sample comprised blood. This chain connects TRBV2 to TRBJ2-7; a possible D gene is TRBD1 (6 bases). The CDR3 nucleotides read TGTGCCAGCAGGCTAGGGGGTTTGCACGAGCAGTACTTC. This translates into CASRLGGLHEQYF. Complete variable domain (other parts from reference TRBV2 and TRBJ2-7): EPEVTQTPSHQVTQMGQEVILRCVPISNHLYFYWYRQILGQKVEFLVSFYNNEISEKSEIFDDQFSVERPDGSNFTLKIRSTKLEDSAMYFCASRLGGLHEQYFGPGTRLTVT.